The clone carrying this T cell receptor (beta chain) was seen a few times. RNA totalling roughly 0.5 to 1 ug underwent reverse transcription with random hexamers. TCRdb reprocessed the immunoSEQ multiplex PCR reads via MiXCR and lists one record per CDR3 protein. In the table there are more than 65,000 distinct CDR3 sequences, roughly 94% of which are singletons. V dropped 2 bases and J dropped 5 bases, with 4 bases sitting between them. The CDR3 has 11 residues. Germline loops: CDR1 SGHNT, CDR2 YYREEE (reference sequence). This specimen comes from a study of CD8 T cells in Susac syndrome. Sequencing targeted TCR beta in blood CD8+ and CD4+ T cells. Relapsing-remitting disease, either stable or active, was present in the treatment-naive patients who were the multiple sclerosis controls.

The receptor comes from a human donor with multiple sclerosis. Material for sequencing was CD8+ T cells from PBMCs. This chain uses TRBV5-4 with TRBJ2-5; D is unclear. The DNA for the CDR3 is TGTGCCAGCAGCTTCAGTGAGACCCAGTACTTC. Translated, it gives CASSFSETQYF.